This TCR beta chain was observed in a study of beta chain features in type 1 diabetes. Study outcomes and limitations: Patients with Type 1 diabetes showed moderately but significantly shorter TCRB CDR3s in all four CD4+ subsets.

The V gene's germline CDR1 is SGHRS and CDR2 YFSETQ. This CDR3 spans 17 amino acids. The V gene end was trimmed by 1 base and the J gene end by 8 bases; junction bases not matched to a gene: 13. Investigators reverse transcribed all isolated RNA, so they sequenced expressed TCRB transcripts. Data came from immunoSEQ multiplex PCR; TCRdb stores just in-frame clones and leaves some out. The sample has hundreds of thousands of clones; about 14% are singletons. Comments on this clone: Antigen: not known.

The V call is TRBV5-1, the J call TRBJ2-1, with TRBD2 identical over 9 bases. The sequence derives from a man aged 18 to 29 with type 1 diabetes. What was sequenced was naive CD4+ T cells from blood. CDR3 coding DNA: TGCGCCAGCAGCTTGTGGCTAGCGGGAAATTTGGTGTATGAGCAGTTCTTC. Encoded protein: CASSLWLAGNLVYEQFF.